These 23 T cell receptor beta chains were all obtained from the same sample, sequenced in a study of T cells after yellow fever vaccination. In TCRdb, the 5' RACE reads were re-called with MiXCR into one record per CDR3 protein. The data show 160,000 or so distinct CDR3 sequences, with under 7.5% seen just once and over 2% held by the top ten. The sample consisted of CD4+ T cells sorted from PBMCs, taken 5 days after the first yellow fever vaccination. The source of these receptors is a man aged 18-30 years who received the YFV17D yellow fever vaccine.

The sample holds many counts of this clonotype. The chain is built from TRBV9 and TRBJ2-1; D might be TRBD1 (5 bases). This CDR3 has 13 amino acids. Deletions cut 6 bases from V and 2 bases from J, with 9 bases between. In germline, CDR1 is SGDLS, CDR2 YYNGEE. Written as DNA, the CDR3 is TGTGCCAGCACCAAGGGGCCCTACAATGAGCAGTTCTTC. Its translation is CASTKGPYNEQFF.

This clonotype came up many times. V is TRBV6-1 and J is TRBJ2-3; D tentatively reads TRBD1 or TRBD2 (5 bases each). The CDR3 runs 14 residues. Trimming removed 6 bases at V and 0 bases at J, with 10 bases between. Germline CDR1 is MNHNS and CDR2 is SASEGT. The CDR3 spells CASRTAASTDTQYF. The CDR3 nucleotides are TGTGCCAGCAGGACAGCGGCCAGCACAGATACGCAGTATTTT.

The chain is built from TRBV4-3 and TRBJ1-3; D is undetermined. The CDR3 extends over 14 amino acids. Trimming removed 0 bases at V and 5 bases at J, with 8 bases between. CDR1 is LGHNA, CDR2 YSLEER, per germline. CDR3 in DNA: TGCGCCAGCAGCCAAGAACGGTCCCGAAACACCATATATTTT. Protein: CASSQERSRNTIYF.

This clonotype showed up many times. The chain joins TRBV12-3 or TRBV12-4 to TRBJ1-6; 10 nucleotides match TRBD1. This CDR3 has 14 residues. Germline trimming cut 6 bases from V and 8 bases from J; bases unmatched to any gene: 4. The CDR3 sequence: CASRTGTGDSPLHF. The CDR3 bases are TGTGCCAGCAGAACCGGGACAGGGGATTCACCCCTCCACTTT.

This clonotype was counted many times. The chain links TRBV28 to TRBJ2-2, with D tentatively TRBD1 or TRBD2 (5 bases each). V gave up 2 bases and J gave up 6 bases, with 13 bases separating them. Germline CDR1 is MDHEN and CDR2 is SYDVKM. The CDR3 is made up of 15 amino acids. As DNA, the CDR3 is TGTGCCAGCAGTTTACAAGACGGGGCAGCCGGGGAGCTGTTTTTT. Its protein product is CASSLQDGAAGELFF.

This clonotype was seen many times. This chain connects TRBV28 to TRBJ2-1; D possibly corresponds to TRBD2 (7 bases). Germline CDR1 and CDR2: MDHEN and SYDVKM. The CDR3 extends over 15 amino acids. V was pared by 3 bases and J by 7 bases, with 16 bases between. The CDR3 bases are TGTGCCAGCAGTTTGGGGGGGGCCACGGGGAATGAGCAGTTCTTC. Amino acid sequence: CASSLGGATGNEQFF.

In its sample, this clonotype was seen many times. In nucleotides, the CDR3 is TGTGCCACCAGCAGAGATCGCCGAACTAGCGCAGAGACCCAGTACTTC. Its translation is CATSRDRRTSAETQYF. The V gene is TRBV15, the J gene TRBJ2-5; 7 bases are a match to TRBD2. The CDR3 is made up of 16 amino acids. Trimming removed 0 bases from V and 4 bases from J; junction bases left unmatched: 8. Germline-derived CDR1 and CDR2 are LNHNV and YYDKDF (reference sequence). Combining the CDR3 with reference TRBV15 and TRBJ2-5 gives the whole variable domain DAMVIQNPRYQVTQFGKPVTLSCSQTLNHNVMYWYQQKSSQAPKLLFHYYDKDFNNEADTPDNFQSRRPNTSFCFLDIRSPGLGDTAMYLCATSRDRRTSAETQYFGPGTRLLVL.

This clonotype was counted at least ten times. This sequence joins TRBV20-1 and TRBJ2-3, with 7 bases identical to TRBD2. CDR1 is DFQATT, CDR2 SNEGSKA, per germline (reference sequence). With V trimmed by 6 bases and J by 5 bases, 8 bases remained unmatched. The CDR3 extends over 13 amino acids. This CDR3 is CSAGLDSGDTQYF. The CDR3 DNA is TGCAGTGCCGGACTAGATTCTGGAGATACGCAGTATTTT.

J is TRBJ1-2 and V is TRBV9; no reliable D call. The CDR3 extends over 14 amino acids. Trimming stripped 2 bases from V and 3 bases from J, with 11 bases between. Germline loops: CDR1 SGDLS, CDR2 YYNGEE. The DNA of the CDR3 is TGTGCCAGCAGCGTTTCGACGGTGGACTATGGCTACACCTTC. Translation gives CASSVSTVDYGYTF.

This clonotype has more than one count but fewer than ten. V gene TRBV4-1 combines with J gene TRBJ1-2; 10 nucleotides align to TRBD1. The ends lost 3 bases at V and 1 base at J; junction bases unmatched: 14. Germline loops: CDR1 MGHRA, CDR2 YSYEKL. This CDR3 has 19 amino acids. CDR3: CASSHLIRDRGDRNYGYTF. CDR3 DNA: TGCGCCAGCAGCCACCTTATCCGGGACAGGGGCGACCGTAACTATGGCTACACCTTC.

The chain uses TRBV2 and TRBJ1-1; 10 nucleotides align to TRBD1. V was clipped by 4 bases and J by 10 bases; unmatched bases: 6. The CDR3 has 13 amino acids. Germline-derived CDR1 and CDR2 are SNHLY and FYNNEI. CDR3 sequence: CASSVYDRGRAFF. The CDR3, as DNA: TGTGCCAGCAGTGTTTATGACAGGGGGCGAGCTTTCTTT.

This clonotype was counted ten times or more. The rearrangement links TRBV10-2 to TRBJ2-7, with 10 bases identical to TRBD2. Germline CDR1 is WSHSY and CDR2 is SAAADI. V was pared by 6 bases and J by 2 bases, with 1 base of the junction left unmatched. This CDR3 is built from 13 residues. CDR3 sequence: CASRTSGAYEQYF. CDR3 sequence (DNA): TGCGCCAGCAGAACTAGCGGGGCCTACGAGCAGTACTTC.

This clonotype has at least ten counts. The J gene is TRBJ2-7, the V gene TRBV2; D is possibly TRBD1 or TRBD2 (5 bases each). Germline CDR1 is SNHLY and CDR2 is FYNNEI. The CDR3 covers 14 residues. The V and J ends lost 7 bases and 3 bases respectively, with 16 bases between them. The CDR3 sequence is CASTPFDGGYEQYF. The CDR3, as DNA: TGTGCCAGCACACCTTTCGATGGGGGCTACGAGCAGTACTTC. The entire variable domain, with the rest obtained from reference TRBV2 and TRBJ2-7, is as follows: EPEVTQTPSHQVTQMGQEVILRCVPISNHLYFYWYRQILGQKVEFLVSFYNNEISEKSEIFDDQFSVERPDGSNFTLKIRSTKLEDSAMYFCASTPFDGGYEQYFGPGTRLTVT.

This clonotype has ten or more counts. V gene TRBV7-2 combines with J gene TRBJ2-5, with 7 bases that match TRBD1. This CDR3 region has 13 residues. Germline V gene lookup returns CDR1 SGHTA and CDR2 FQGNSA. The V segment lost 3 bases and the J segment 3 bases; nucleotides outside the gene matches: 1. CDR3 loop: CASSFDREETQYF. CDR3 coding DNA: TGTGCCAGCAGCTTCGACAGGGAAGAGACCCAGTACTTC.

This clonotype has a count of ten or more. This chain links TRBV3-1 with TRBJ1-6, with a tentative D call TRBD1 (6 bases). The germline gives CDR1 LGHDT, CDR2 YNNKEL (reference sequence). The CDR3 runs 15 residues. V gave up 2 bases and J gave up 7 bases, with 12 bases separating them. For the CDR3, the DNA is TGTGCCAGCAGCCAAACGGACAGTTGGAATTCACCCCTCCACTTT. This sequence encodes CASSQTDSWNSPLHF.

This sequence joins TRBV19 and TRBJ1-1, with a possible D match to TRBD1 (5 bases). Germline-derived CDR1 and CDR2 are LNHDA and SQIVND (reference sequence). V gave up 4 bases and J gave up 0 bases, with 9 bases separating them. The length of the CDR3 is 14 residues. As DNA, the CDR3 is TGTGCCAGTAGTACCGGCAGGGTGAACACTGAAGCTTTCTTT. It codes for CASSTGRVNTEAFF.

This clonotype was seen many times. This chain connects TRBV7-9 to TRBJ1-1; D might be TRBD1 (5 bases). This CDR3 spans 13 amino acids. The germline gives CDR1 SEHNR, CDR2 FQNEAQ (reference sequence). V was clipped by 2 bases and J by 5 bases, with 9 bases between them. The DNA for the CDR3 is TGTGCCAGCAGCTTACGGGGGGTGACTGAAGCTTTCTTT. Amino acids: CASSLRGVTEAFF.

This chain joins TRBV4-3 and TRBJ2-7; 9 nucleotides line up with TRBD1. The CDR3 is 15 amino acids. Germline CDR1 LGHNA, CDR2 YSLEER. J gave up 3 bases and V 2 bases, and 5 bases lay outside the gene matches. The CDR3 DNA follows: TGCGCCAGCAGCCAAAGGGACAGGGTTGGCTACGAGCAGTACTTC. This sequence encodes CASSQRDRVGYEQYF.

The chain has TRBV5-1 and TRBJ2-3, with TRBD2 identical over 7 bases. Germline trimming cut 1 base from V and 2 bases from J; bases unmatched to any gene: 7. This CDR3 is built from 16 residues. Germline CDR1 and CDR2: SGHRS and YFSETQ. CDR3: CASSLRSSGFTDTQYF. The CDR3 DNA follows: TGCGCCAGCAGCTTGCGGTCTAGCGGTTTCACAGATACGCAGTATTTT.

The sample holds many counts of this clonotype. V is TRBV7-8 and J is TRBJ1-5, with D tentatively TRBD1 (5 bases). The CDR3 runs 16 residues. V dropped 5 bases and J dropped 5 bases, with 19 bases sitting between them. From germline, CDR1 is SGHVS and CDR2 FQNEAQ. The CDR3 spells CASSRRQGDRHQPQHF. In nucleotides, the CDR3 is TGTGCCAGCAGCAGACGTCAGGGAGATCGACATCAGCCCCAGCATTTT.

Only a few counts were recorded for this clonotype. The chain joins TRBV20-1 to TRBJ2-2; D is undetermined. The germline V and J ends were trimmed by 3 bases and 1 base, with 15 bases remaining between them. This CDR3 comprises 16 residues. Germline V gene data show CDR1 as DFQATT and CDR2 as SNEGSKA (reference sequence). The DNA for the CDR3 is TGCAGTGCTAGGCCCCCGGGCGCTATGAACACCGGGGAGCTGTTTTTT. It yields the protein CSARPPGAMNTGELFF.

This clonotype was observed many times. The J gene is TRBJ1-1, the V gene TRBV7-2, with 7 bases that match TRBD1. With 5 bases clipped from V and 10 bases from J, the junction kept 10 bases outside the gene matches. The CDR3 totals 13 residues. Looked up from germline, CDR1 is SGHTA and CDR2 is FQGNSA. The CDR3 spells CASSPQERGRAFF. CDR3 nucleotide sequence: TGTGCCAGCAGCCCCCAGGAAAGGGGGCGAGCTTTCTTT.

This clonotype has ten or more counts. The chain employs TRBV7-2 and TRBJ2-3; the D gene is possibly TRBD1 (5 bases). This CDR3 spans 15 amino acids. Between the trimmed V and J ends, which lost 5 bases and 4 bases, there was a span of 16 bases. CDR1 is SGHTA, CDR2 FQGNSA, per germline. The CDR3 is CASSPGFQGPDTQYF. The CDR3 DNA is TGTGCCAGCAGCCCAGGGTTCCAAGGTCCAGATACGCAGTATTTT.